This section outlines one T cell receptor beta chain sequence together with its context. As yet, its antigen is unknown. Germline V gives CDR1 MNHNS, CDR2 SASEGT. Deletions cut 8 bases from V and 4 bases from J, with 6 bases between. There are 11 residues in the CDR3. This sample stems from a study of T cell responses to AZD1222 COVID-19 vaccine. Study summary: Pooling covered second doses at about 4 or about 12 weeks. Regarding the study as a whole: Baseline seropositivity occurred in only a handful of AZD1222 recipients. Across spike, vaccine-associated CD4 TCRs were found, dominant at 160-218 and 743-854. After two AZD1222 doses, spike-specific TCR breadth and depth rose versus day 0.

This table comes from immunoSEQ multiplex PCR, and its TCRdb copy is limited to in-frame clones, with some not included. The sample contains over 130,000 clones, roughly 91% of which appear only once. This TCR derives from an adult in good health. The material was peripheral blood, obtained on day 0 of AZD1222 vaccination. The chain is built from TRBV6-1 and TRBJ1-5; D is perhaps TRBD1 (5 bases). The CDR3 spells CASRQNQPQHF. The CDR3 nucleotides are TGTGCCAGCCGACAGAATCAGCCCCAGCATTTT.